The table lists the clone carrying this TCR beta chain with many counts. Its antigen is unknown. This entry comes from a study of blood T cells in healthy people across ages. Study outcomes and limitations: The study found more naive CD4+ cells and higher diversity in long-lived than aged donors.

The ends were cut back, 3 bases at V and 2 bases at J, with 13 bases in the middle. Germline V gene lookup returns CDR1 MNHEY and CDR2 SVGEGT. The CDR3 is made up of 15 amino acids. For the second PCR, which ran for 7 to 11 cycles, a sample-barcoded 5' primer and a J-beta primer mix were used. A template-switch adaptor with 12 random nucleotides tagged each cDNA molecule. TCRdb used MiXCR to reprocess the 5' RACE reads, holding one entry per CDR3 protein. This sample carries some 940,000 distinct CDR3 sequences, around 29% of them seen once, and the ten largest clones take roughly a tenth. The data also belong to a second study, concerning T cells of mothers and their children. That publication notes: Second-round PCR products received sample barcodes and 2-4 random nucleotides from the M1S primer. Unrelated mother-child pairs always had slightly, but never significantly, lower normalized overlap than related pairs.

The sample taken for sequencing was blood. V is TRBV6-2 or TRBV6-3 and J is TRBJ2-5; D remains ambiguous. The sequence derives from a woman in her forties in good health. CDR3 DNA: TGTGCCAGCAGTTATAACCGGACGGAGCAAGAGACCCAGTACTTC. Translated: CASSYNRTEQETQYF.